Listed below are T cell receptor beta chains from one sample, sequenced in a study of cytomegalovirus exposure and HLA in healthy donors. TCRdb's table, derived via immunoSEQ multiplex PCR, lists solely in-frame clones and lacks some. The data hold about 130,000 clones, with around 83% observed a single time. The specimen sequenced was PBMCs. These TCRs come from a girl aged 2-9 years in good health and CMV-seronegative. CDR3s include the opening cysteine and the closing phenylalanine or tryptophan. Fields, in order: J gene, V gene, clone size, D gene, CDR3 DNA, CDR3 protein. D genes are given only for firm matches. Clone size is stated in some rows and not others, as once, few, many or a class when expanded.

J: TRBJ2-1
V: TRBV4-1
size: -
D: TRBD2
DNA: TGCGCCAGCAGCCAGGGGACTAGCGGGAGGGGGGTGAATGAGCAGTTCTTC
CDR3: CASSQGTSGRGVNEQFF

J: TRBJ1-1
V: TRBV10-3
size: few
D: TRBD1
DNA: TGTGCCATCAGTTGGGACAGGGTGACTGAAGCTTTCTTT
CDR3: CAISWDRVTEAFF

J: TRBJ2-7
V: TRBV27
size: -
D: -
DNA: TGTGCCAGCAGTCCCACCGGCTACGAGCAGTACTTC
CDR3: CASSPTGYEQYF

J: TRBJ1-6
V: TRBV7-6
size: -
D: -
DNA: TGTGCCAGCAGCATAATTCCCGGGACTCCCGAATCGACCTATTCACCCCTCCACTTT
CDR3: CASSIIPGTPESTYSPLHF

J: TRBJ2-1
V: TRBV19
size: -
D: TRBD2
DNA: TGTGCCAGTCGAACTAGCGGGGGTTACAATGAGCAGTTCTTC
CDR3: CASRTSGGYNEQFF

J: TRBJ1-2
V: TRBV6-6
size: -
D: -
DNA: TGTGCCAGCAGGACCGGCTGGGGGGGTAACTATGGCTACACCTTC
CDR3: CASRTGWGGNYGYTF

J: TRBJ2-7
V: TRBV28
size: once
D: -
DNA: TGTGCCAGCAGTTCCGGGAAACCCTACGAGCAGTACTTC
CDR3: CASSSGKPYEQYF

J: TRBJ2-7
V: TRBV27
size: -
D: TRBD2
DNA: TGTGCCAGCAGTCTTTCTAGCGGGAGCTCCTACGAGCAGTACTTC
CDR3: CASSLSSGSSYEQYF

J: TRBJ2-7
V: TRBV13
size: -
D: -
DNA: TGTGCCAGCAGCTTTATTTCTCGCCCGGTCGAGCAGTACTTC
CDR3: CASSFISRPVEQYF

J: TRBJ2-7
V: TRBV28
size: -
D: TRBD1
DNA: TGTGCCAGCCACGAGGACAGGGGGCATGCCTACGAGCAGTACTTC
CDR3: CASHEDRGHAYEQYF